The following is a TCR beta chain sequence with its context. Libraries were prepared by immunoSEQ multiplex PCR; TCRdb keeps only in-frame clonotypes and omits some of them. The sample shows tens of thousands of clones, about 95% of them seen only once. This sample is part of a study of shared T cell receptors in the human thymus. V was shortened by 1 base and J by 7 bases, with 16 bases between the two germline ends. The germline V gene has CDR1 SGHVS and CDR2 FNYEAQ. CDR3 length: 16 amino acids. The material sequenced was thymocytes. This chain joins TRBV7-6 and TRBJ1-4; TRBD1 is a possible D gene (6 bases). This receptor was identified in a human donor. Here the CDR3 DNA reads TGTGCCAGCAGCTTAGTGGGGGGCAGGGTAGGTGAAAAACTGTTTTTT. This sequence encodes CASSLVGGRVGEKLFF. Using reference TRBV7-6 and TRBJ1-4 for the parts outside the CDR3, the full variable domain is GAGVSQSPRYKVTKRGQDVALRCDPISGHVSLYWYRQALGQGPEFLTYFNYEAQQDKSGLPNDRFSAERPEGSISTLTIQRTEQRDSAMYRCASSLVGGRVGEKLFFGSGTQLSVL.